A single sample gave rise to the 32 T cell receptor beta chains below, sequenced in a study of blood T cells in healthy people across ages (dated by TCRdb to the mid-2010s). The library was prepared using 5' RACE. The run used an Illumina HiSeq 2500. A second about 6 to 11 cycle PCR used a sample-barcoded 5' primer and a J-beta primer mix. TCRdb trimmed the raw reads at Q25, called clones with MiXCR and kept productive beta chains. Every CDR3 protein is listed once, alongside the most common genes and DNA of its rows. The sample records 1.5 million to 2 million distinct CDR3 sequences, approximately 30% of which are singletons. 7% to 9% of the sample lies in the top ten. Sequences were obtained from blood. The receptors come from a young woman in good health.

This clonotype appeared a few times. This chain connects TRBV2 to TRBJ2-5; D unresolved. Deletions cut 5 bases from V and 5 bases from J, with 12 bases between. Germline values: CDR1 SNHLY, CDR2 FYNNEI. The CDR3 totals 13 residues. The CDR3 loop is CASSIVRIETQYF. The DNA of the CDR3 is TGTGCCAGCAGTATAGTTCGTATCGAGACCCAGTACTTC.

This clonotype was seen at least ten times. V and J are TRBV6-5 and TRBJ2-4; D unresolved. CDR1 is MNHEY and CDR2 is SVGAGI in the germline V gene. The CDR3 extends over 15 amino acids. V lost 6 bases, J lost 0 bases, and 12 bases lay in between. The CDR3 sequence: CASSRNSVAKNIQYF. The CDR3 DNA follows: TGTGCCAGCAGCCGAAATTCTGTAGCCAAAAACATTCAGTACTTC.

This clonotype has more than one count but fewer than ten. The chain joins TRBV28 to TRBJ2-5, with TRBD2 matching over 13 bases. V lost 4 bases and J lost 1; bases outside the gene matches: 6. From germline, CDR1 is MDHEN and CDR2 SYDVKM. The length of the CDR3 is 17 residues. DNA for the CDR3: TGTGCCAGCAGTTCCCCGGGACTAGCGGGGCCCCAAGAGACCCAGTACTTC. Translation: CASSSPGLAGPQETQYF.

A few counts support this clonotype. The chain couples TRBV3-1 to TRBJ1-2; D is perhaps TRBD1 (6 bases). This CDR3 is built from 14 residues. Germline CDR1 reads LGHDT; CDR2 reads YNNKEL (reference sequence). Deletions cut 2 bases from V and 6 bases from J, with 13 bases between. Here the CDR3 reads CASSQSGAKHGYTF. The DNA for the CDR3 is TGTGCCAGCAGCCAATCGGGGGCGAAGCATGGCTACACCTTC.

This clonotype has a handful of counts. The chain uses TRBV5-1 and TRBJ1-1; D gene uncertain. Per the germline V gene, CDR1 is SGHRS and CDR2 is YFSETQ. The ends were cut back, 0 bases at V and 1 base at J, with 10 bases in the middle. The CDR3 length is 15 residues. The CDR3 region is CASSLDVLPNTEAFF. The CDR3 DNA reads as TGCGCCAGCAGCTTGGACGTCCTACCGAACACTGAAGCTTTCTTT.

The sample holds many counts of this clonotype. This chain uses TRBV7-2 with TRBJ2-7, with 11 bases aligning to TRBD2. The junction had 3 bases not matched to a gene; V was cut back by 4 bases and J by 4 bases. This CDR3 region has 14 residues. Germline V gives CDR1 SGHTA, CDR2 FQGNSA. The CDR3 reads CASSSLAGVYEQYF. DNA of the CDR3: TGTGCCAGCAGCTCACTAGCGGGGGTTTACGAGCAGTACTTC.

The genes are TRBV27 and TRBJ1-2; D remains ambiguous. Trimming shortened V by 4 bases and J by 7 bases, and 16 bases separated the two germline ends. Germline V CDR1 and CDR2: MNHEY, SMNVEV (reference sequence). The CDR3 spans 14 residues. In DNA form, the CDR3 reads TGTGCCAGCAGTTCCCCCGGGCAAACCGGTGGCTACACCTTC. This sequence encodes CASSSPGQTGGYTF.

A remark on this clonotype: One end of the junction does not line up with germline, which may come from a read error. The V and J genes are TRBV7-9 and TRBJ1-2, with 7 bases identical to TRBD1. Germline CDR1 and CDR2: SEHNR and FQNEAQ (reference sequence). The CDR3 covers 16 residues. CDR3 sequence: CASSLAGQTTNYGHTF. For the CDR3, the DNA is TGTGCCAGCAGCTTAGCGGGACAGACCACTAACTATGGCCACACCTTC.

The table lists this clonotype with a few counts. The chain couples TRBV20-1 to TRBJ2-7; 13 nucleotides agree with TRBD2. The CDR3 is 17 amino acids. Germline V gene sequence: CDR1 DFQATT, CDR2 SNEGSKA (reference sequence). V was clipped by 5 bases and J by 1 base; unmatched bases: 11. The CDR3 region has the DNA TGCAGTGCTCCCTCGGCGGGGACTAGCGGGATTTCCTACGAGCAGTACTTC. Amino acids: CSAPSAGTSGISYEQYF.

About this clonotype itself: A read error is possible here, since a much larger clone lies one base away. The rearrangement uses TRBV20-1 and TRBJ2-5, with 12 bases aligning to TRBD2. CDR1 DFQATT and CDR2 SNEGSKA come from the germline V gene (reference sequence). The V gene end was trimmed by 8 bases and the J gene end by 5 bases; junction bases not matched to a gene: 15. The CDR3 spans 16 residues. The CDR3 region has the DNA TGCAGTACTCCCTTAGTGCCTAGCGGGAGGGGTGAGACCCAGTACTTC. This translates into CSTPLVPSGRGETQYF.

This rearrangement joins TRBV20-1 to TRBJ1-5, with 7 bases fitting TRBD1. CDR3 length: 16 amino acids. CDR1 is DFQATT and CDR2 is SNEGSKA in the germline V gene (reference sequence). With V trimmed by 0 bases and J by 6 bases, 11 bases remained unmatched. CDR3 nucleotides: TGCAGTGCTAGAGATCATCAAGGGGGCCGGATTCAGCCCCAGCATTTT. Its translation: CSARDHQGGRIQPQHF.

The sample holds a few counts of this clonotype. The chain has TRBV6-2 or TRBV6-3 and TRBJ1-1; the D gene is possibly TRBD1 (6 bases). Trimming removed 7 bases at V and 0 bases at J, with 18 bases between. In germline, CDR1 is MNHEY, CDR2 SVGEGT. The CDR3 spans 16 residues. The CDR3 nucleotides read TGTGCCAGCACCCTAGGGGGGGTTGGTATGAACACTGAAGCTTTCTTT. Translation: CASTLGGVGMNTEAFF.

A remark on this clonotype: Possible read error: a much larger clone is one base away. This rearrangement joins TRBV7-9 to TRBJ2-7, with TRBD1 as a possible D gene (5 bases). Germline V gene lookup returns CDR1 SEHNR and CDR2 FQNEAQ (reference sequence). CDR3 size: 15 residues. The DNA of the CDR3 is TGTGCCAGCAGCTTAGTATCCCAGGGCTCCTACGAGCAGAACTTC. This translates into CASSLVSQGSYEQNF.

The V and J genes are TRBV14 and TRBJ2-1; a possible D gene is TRBD2 (6 bases). Germline V lookup: CDR1 SGHDN, CDR2 FVKESK. CDR3 length: 15 residues. Between the trimmed V and J ends, which lost 5 bases and 13 bases, there was a span of 24 bases. The CDR3 region is CASSSGTPLGETQFF. The CDR3 DNA reads TGTGCCAGCAGCTCGGGGACTCCCCTGGGGGAGACCCAGTTCTTC.

The J gene is TRBJ2-1, the V gene TRBV5-1; TRBD2 aligns across 7 bases. The CDR3 is made up of 16 amino acids. Germline V CDR1 and CDR2: SGHRS, YFSETQ. The junction had 13 bases not matched to a gene; V was cut back by 6 bases and J by 4 bases. CDR3 sequence reads: CASKREGLARYNEQFF. In nucleotides, the CDR3 is TGCGCCAGCAAAAGGGAGGGGCTAGCGAGATACAATGAGCAGTTCTTC. Looking up the rest from reference TRBV5-1 and TRBJ2-1 gives the full variable domain: KAGVTQTPRYLIKTRGQQVTLSCSPISGHRSVSWYQQTPGQGLQFLFEYFSETQRNKGNFPGRFSGRQFSNSRSEMNVSTLELGDSALYLCASKREGLARYNEQFFGPGTRLTVL.

Only a few counts were recorded for this clonotype. This rearrangement joins TRBV14 to TRBJ2-3; D might be TRBD2 (6 bases). Germline-derived CDR1 and CDR2 are SGHDN and FVKESK. The germline V and J ends were trimmed by 1 base and 4 bases, with 12 bases remaining between them. The CDR3 totals 15 residues. The CDR3 region is CASSQVLAMADTQYF. CDR3 nucleotide sequence: TGTGCCAGCAGCCAAGTACTAGCAATGGCAGATACGCAGTATTTT.

This chain uses TRBV5-1 with TRBJ1-1; 7 bases are shared with TRBD1. The CDR3 length is 13 residues. J lost 6 bases, V lost 2 bases, and 4 bases had no gene match. Per germline, CDR1 SGHRS and CDR2 YFSETQ. The CDR3 spells CASSLGQDPEAFF. The CDR3 nucleotides read TGCGCCAGCAGCTTAGGACAGGACCCTGAAGCTTTCTTT.

The rearrangement links TRBV4-1 to TRBJ2-2; D not certain. V was shortened by 0 bases and J by 6 bases, with 8 bases between the two germline ends. The germline V gene has CDR1 MGHRA and CDR2 YSYEKL. The CDR3 length is 14 residues. CDR3 bases: TGCGCCAGCAGCCAAGACCCTGCGTCCGGGGAGCTGTTTTTT. Translated: CASSQDPASGELFF.

This chain joins TRBV12-3 or TRBV12-4 and TRBJ1-5; the D is unclear. Trimming left V 7 bases short and J 4 bases short, with 14 bases between. This CDR3 contains 14 residues. The CDR3 DNA is TGTGCCAGCACCCTCCCGGGGTTAAATCAGCCCCAGCATTTT. Translating it yields CASTLPGLNQPQHF.

This clonotype has only one observation. A read error may account for a junction end that differs from germline. This chain connects TRBV11-2 to TRBJ2-1, with D perhaps TRBD2 (5 bases). This CDR3 is built from 12 residues. Germline V gives CDR1 SGHAT, CDR2 FQNNGV. The CDR3 here is CASSSTGLAQCF. DNA of the CDR3: TGTGCCAGCAGCTCTACCGGACTCGCCCAGTGCTTC.

This clonotype was recorded a few times. The V and J genes are TRBV7-9 and TRBJ2-7, with 12 positions matching TRBD2. V shed 4 bases, J shed 4 bases, and the junction held 8 bases outside the gene matches. Germline V gene data show CDR1 as SEHNR and CDR2 as FQNEAQ (reference sequence). The length of the CDR3 is 16 residues. The CDR3 here is CASSYRLAGAPYEQYF. DNA of the CDR3: TGTGCCAGCAGCTACCGACTAGCGGGGGCTCCTTACGAGCAGTACTTC.

This clonotype was counted between two and nine times. CDR3 amino acids: CASRPPSGGNSPLHF. CDR3 DNA: TGTGCCAGCAGACCACCCAGCGGGGGCAATTCACCCCTCCACTTT. The chain links TRBV6-2 or TRBV6-3 to TRBJ1-6, with a possible D match to TRBD1 (6 bases). CDR3 length equals 15 residues. CDR1 and CDR2 (germline): MNHEY, SVGEGT. Between the trimmed V and J ends, which lost 6 bases and 7 bases, there was a span of 16 bases.

The J gene is TRBJ2-1, the V gene TRBV2, with no clear D. CDR3 length: 13 amino acids. Germline V gene sequence: CDR1 SNHLY, CDR2 FYNNEI. V lost 6 bases and J lost 4, with 10 bases in between. The CDR3 nucleotides read TGTGCCAGCAGCGTTATAATGTACAATGAGCAGTTCTTC. Residues: CASSVIMYNEQFF.

Worth noting for this clonotype: A clone one base away is much larger, so this may be a read error. V usage is TRBV20-1 and J usage is TRBJ2-5; D possibly uses TRBD1 or TRBD2 (6 bases each). The V end was cut by 5 bases, the J end by 5 bases, with 12 bases between. From germline, CDR1 is DFQATT and CDR2 SNEGSKA (reference sequence). This CDR3 has 12 amino acids. The CDR3 DNA reads as TGCAGTGCTGGAAAAGGGGGGGAGACCCAGTACTTC. Residues: CSAGKGGETQYF.

The chain is built from TRBV7-2 and TRBJ2-2; 12 bases align to TRBD1. The CDR3 sequence is 15 residues long. Germline V gene data show CDR1 as SGHTA and CDR2 as FQGNSA. Trimming removed 5 bases from V and 6 bases from J; junction bases left unmatched: 4. DNA of the CDR3: TGTGCCAGCAGCCCAAGGGACAGGGGGCCCGGGGAGCTGTTTTTT. Translated, it gives CASSPRDRGPGELFF.

The chain employs TRBV7-9 and TRBJ1-1; D gene uncertain. The length of the CDR3 is 16 residues. The germline V gene has CDR1 SEHNR and CDR2 FQNEAQ (reference sequence). The V end lost 1 base, the J end lost 3 bases, and 15 bases lay between the germline ends. The CDR3 reads CASSLGFPGRHTEAFF. The CDR3 DNA follows: TGTGCCAGCAGCTTAGGATTTCCGGGGAGGCACACTGAAGCTTTCTTT.

This clonotype was seen more than once but under ten times. This chain connects TRBV27 to TRBJ1-1; D unresolved. V lost 6 bases to trimming and J lost 10 bases, with 24 bases between them. Per germline, CDR1 MNHEY and CDR2 SMNVEV (reference sequence). The CDR3 covers 15 residues. The CDR3 region has the DNA TGTGCCAGCAGAATAAGTGTTAGCTCGGGAGCAAGAGCTTTCTTT. Amino acid sequence: CASRISVSSGARAFF.

This rearrangement joins TRBV4-1 to TRBJ1-1; 8 bases align to TRBD1. The V gene end was trimmed by 1 base and the J gene end by 8 bases; junction bases not matched to a gene: 3. The CDR3 is made up of 13 amino acids. Germline assignment: CDR1 MGHRA and CDR2 YSYEKL. The CDR3, as DNA: TGCGCCAGCAGCCAAGTGACAGGGGCGGAAGCTTTCTTT. Translated: CASSQVTGAEAFF.

This clonotype was counted a few times. This rearrangement joins TRBV9 to TRBJ2-5, with a tentative D call TRBD2 (6 bases). V was cut by 4 bases and J by 11 bases, with 27 bases left in between. This CDR3 region has 16 residues. CDR1 SGDLS and CDR2 YYNGEE come from the germline V gene. CDR3 DNA: TGTGCCAGCAGCCCGGACCCGACTAGAGAGTCGGGAGAGCAGTACTTC. Amino acids: CASSPDPTRESGEQYF.

The V call is TRBV4-1, the J call TRBJ1-5, with D uncertain. The CDR3 covers 17 residues. Germline V CDR1 and CDR2: MGHRA, YSYEKL. Trimming stripped 1 base from V and 1 base from J, with 14 bases between. CDR3 coding DNA: TGCGCCAGCAGCCAAGTTGTATCCGGGGTAAGCAATCAGCCCCAGCATTTT. Its protein product is CASSQVVSGVSNQPQHF.

The V gene is TRBV2, the J gene TRBJ2-3; D gene uncertain. CDR1 is SNHLY and CDR2 is FYNNEI in the germline V gene. The germline V and J ends were trimmed by 4 bases and 7 bases, with 9 bases remaining between them. This CDR3 is 12 amino acids long. The CDR3 nucleotides read TGTGCCAGCAGTGTTACGGTGAATACGCAGTATTTT. This translates into CASSVTVNTQYF.

The V gene is TRBV7-2, the J gene TRBJ2-7; perhaps TRBD1 as D (6 bases). V was cut by 2 bases and J by 6 bases, with 11 bases left in between. Germline CDR1 and CDR2: SGHTA and FQGNSA. The CDR3 has 13 amino acids. This CDR3 is CASSLQGLSEQYF. The CDR3 nucleotides are TGTGCCAGCAGCTTACAGGGGTTGAGCGAGCAGTACTTC.